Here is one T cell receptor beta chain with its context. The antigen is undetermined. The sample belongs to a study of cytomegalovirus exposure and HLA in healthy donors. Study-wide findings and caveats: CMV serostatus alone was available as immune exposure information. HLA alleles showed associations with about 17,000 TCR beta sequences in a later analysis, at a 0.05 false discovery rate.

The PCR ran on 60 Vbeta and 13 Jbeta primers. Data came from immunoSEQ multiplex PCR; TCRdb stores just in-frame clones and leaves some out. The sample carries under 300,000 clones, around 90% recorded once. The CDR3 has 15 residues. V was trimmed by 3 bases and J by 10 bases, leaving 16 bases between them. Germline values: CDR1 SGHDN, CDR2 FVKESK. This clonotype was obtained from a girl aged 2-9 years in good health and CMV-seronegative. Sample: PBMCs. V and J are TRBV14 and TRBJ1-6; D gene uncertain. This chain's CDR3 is CASSQDSLVVSPLHF. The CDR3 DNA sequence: TGTGCCAGCAGCCAGGACTCTCTGGTAGTCTCACCCCTCCACTTT.